A single sample is the source of the 3 T cell receptor beta chains below, sequenced in a study of CD8 T cell repertoires and HIV-1 epitope variants. Only in-frame clones appear in the TCRdb table, and some are missing; sequencing was by immunoSEQ multiplex PCR. Of some 100,000 clones listed, roughly 77% were seen once; the top ten hold approximately 24%. The sample consisted of uncultured baseline CD8+ T cells from peripheral blood mononuclear cells (PBMCs). Receptors originate from a male donor with HIV.

This chain joins TRBV7-9 and TRBJ1-2; 9 bases are a match to TRBD1. Germline assignment: CDR1 SEHNR and CDR2 FQNEAQ (reference sequence). V trimming: 4 bases; J trimming: 6 bases; junction bases outside the gene matches: 3. The CDR3 sequence is 13 residues long. CDR3 sequence: CASSSDRGHGYTF. CDR3 in DNA: TGTGCCAGCAGCTCGGACAGGGGCCATGGCTACACCTTC.

The chain combines TRBV27 with TRBJ2-1; TRBD2 matches 7 bases. V was clipped by 1 base and J by 12 bases; unmatched bases: 6. CDR1 is MNHEY and CDR2 is SMNVEV in the germline V gene (reference sequence). This CDR3 is built from 13 residues. Here the CDR3 reads CASSLWPSGGQFF. The CDR3 coding sequence is TGTGCCAGCAGTTTATGGCCTAGCGGAGGGCAGTTCTTC.

This clone was seen just once. The CDR3: CASTQREELSGNTIYF. For the CDR3, the DNA is TGTGCCAGCACTCAGAGAGAGGAACTCTCTGGAAACACCATATATTTT. V gene TRBV9 combines with J gene TRBJ1-3; no clear D. The V gene lost 6 bases and the J gene lost 0 bases, with 16 bases spanning the gap. CDR3 length equals 16 residues. Germline V gene data show CDR1 as SGDLS and CDR2 as YYNGEE.